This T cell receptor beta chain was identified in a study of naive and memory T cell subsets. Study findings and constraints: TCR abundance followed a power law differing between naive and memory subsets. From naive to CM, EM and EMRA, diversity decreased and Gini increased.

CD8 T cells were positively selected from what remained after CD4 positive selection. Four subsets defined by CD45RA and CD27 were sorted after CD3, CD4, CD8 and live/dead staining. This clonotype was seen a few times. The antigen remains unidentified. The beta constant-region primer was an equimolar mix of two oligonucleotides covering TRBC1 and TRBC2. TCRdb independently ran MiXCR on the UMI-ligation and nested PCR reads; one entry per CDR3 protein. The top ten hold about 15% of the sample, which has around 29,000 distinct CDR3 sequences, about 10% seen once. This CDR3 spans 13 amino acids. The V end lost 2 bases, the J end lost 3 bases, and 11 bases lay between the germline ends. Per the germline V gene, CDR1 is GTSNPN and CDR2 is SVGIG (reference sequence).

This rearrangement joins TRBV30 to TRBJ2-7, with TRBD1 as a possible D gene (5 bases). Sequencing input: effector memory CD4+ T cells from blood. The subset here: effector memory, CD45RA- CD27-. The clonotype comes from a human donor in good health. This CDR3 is CAWSKPGIYEQYF. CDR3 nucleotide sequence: TGTGCCTGGAGTAAGCCAGGGATCTACGAGCAGTACTTC. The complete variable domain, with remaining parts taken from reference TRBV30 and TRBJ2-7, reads SQTIHQWPATLVQPVGSPLSLECTVEGTSNPNLYWYRQAAGRGLQLLFYSVGIGQISSEVPQNLSASRPQDRQFILSSKKLLLSDSGFYLCAWSKPGIYEQYFGPGTRLTVT.